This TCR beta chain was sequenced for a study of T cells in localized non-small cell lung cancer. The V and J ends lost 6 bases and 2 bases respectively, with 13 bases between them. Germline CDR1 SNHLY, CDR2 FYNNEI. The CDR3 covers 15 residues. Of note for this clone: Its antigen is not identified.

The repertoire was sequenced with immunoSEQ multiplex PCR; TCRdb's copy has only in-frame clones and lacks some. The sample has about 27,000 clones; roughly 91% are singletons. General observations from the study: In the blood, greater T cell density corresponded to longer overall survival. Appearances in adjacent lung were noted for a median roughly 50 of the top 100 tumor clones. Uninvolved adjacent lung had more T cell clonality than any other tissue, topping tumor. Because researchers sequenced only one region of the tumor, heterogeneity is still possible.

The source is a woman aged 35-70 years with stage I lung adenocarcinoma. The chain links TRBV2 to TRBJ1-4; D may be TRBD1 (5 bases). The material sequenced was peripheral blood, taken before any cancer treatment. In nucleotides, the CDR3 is TGTGCCAGCAGCGGTGGAGGGGCCACTAATGAAAAACTGTTTTTT. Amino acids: CASSGGGATNEKLFF.